One T cell receptor beta chain is described in this entry. J gave up 2 bases and V 5 bases, and 6 bases lay outside the gene matches. The CDR3 loop spans 16 amino acids. The germline V gene encodes CDR1 MDHEN and CDR2 SYDVKM. Patients of the Seattle cohort, enrolled during active infection, were followed longitudinally. The data belong to a study of blood T cell repertoires in COVID-19. At the level of the study: Both acute and convalescent COVID-19 samples were obtained from the United States, Italy and Spain. Sources were T cells, B-cell-depleted T cells, or PBMCs; the material itself was cDNA or gDNA.

In the authors' workflow: Amplification from reference gene primers served as the basis for estimated nucleated cell counts. TCRdb's copy holds only in-frame clones and misses some; the assay was immunoSEQ multiplex PCR. The D gene and trimming were derived from the DNA, and the V and J assignments and clone size from that table. The data contain approximately 160,000 clones, 70% to 90% of them seen just once; the ten biggest clones take up roughly 8.3%. J is TRBJ1-5 and V is TRBV28; TRBD1 agrees at 10 bases. The source of this sequence is an older woman with COVID-19, enrolled during active disease. Sequences were obtained from peripheral blood. This CDR3 is CASSQTGGVGNQPQHF. CDR3 bases: TGTGCCAGCAGTCAGACAGGGGGCGTCGGCAATCAGCCCCAGCATTTT.